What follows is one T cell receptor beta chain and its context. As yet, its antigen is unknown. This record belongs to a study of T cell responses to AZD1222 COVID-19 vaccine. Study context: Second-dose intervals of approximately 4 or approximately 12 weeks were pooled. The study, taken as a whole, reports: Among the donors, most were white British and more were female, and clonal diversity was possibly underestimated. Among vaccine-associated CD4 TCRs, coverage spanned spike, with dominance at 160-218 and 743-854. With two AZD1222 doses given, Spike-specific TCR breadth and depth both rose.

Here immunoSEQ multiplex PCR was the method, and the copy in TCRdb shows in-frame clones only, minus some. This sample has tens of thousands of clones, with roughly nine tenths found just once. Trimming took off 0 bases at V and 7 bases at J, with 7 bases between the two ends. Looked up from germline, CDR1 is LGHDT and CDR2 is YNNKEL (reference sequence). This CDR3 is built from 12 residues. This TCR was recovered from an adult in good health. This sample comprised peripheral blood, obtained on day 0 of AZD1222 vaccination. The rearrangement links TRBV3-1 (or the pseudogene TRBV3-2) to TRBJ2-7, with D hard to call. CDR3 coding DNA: TGTGCCAGCAGCCAAGACGGCTGGGAGCAGTACTTC. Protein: CASSQDGWEQYF.